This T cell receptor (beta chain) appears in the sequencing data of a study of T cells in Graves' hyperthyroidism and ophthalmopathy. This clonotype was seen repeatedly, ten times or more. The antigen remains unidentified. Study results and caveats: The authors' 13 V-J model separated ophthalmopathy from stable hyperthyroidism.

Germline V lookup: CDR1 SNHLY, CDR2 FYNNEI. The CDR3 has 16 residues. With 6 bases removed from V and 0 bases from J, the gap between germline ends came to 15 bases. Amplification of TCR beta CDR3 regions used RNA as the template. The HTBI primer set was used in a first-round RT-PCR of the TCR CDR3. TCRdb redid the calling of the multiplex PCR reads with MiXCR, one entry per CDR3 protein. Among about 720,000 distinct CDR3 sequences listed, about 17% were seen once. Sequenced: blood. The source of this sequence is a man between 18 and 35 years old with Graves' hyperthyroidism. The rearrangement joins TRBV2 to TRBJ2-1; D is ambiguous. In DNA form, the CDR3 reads TGTGCCAGCAGCCGACGGCAGCAGAGCTCCTACAATGAGCAGTTCTTC. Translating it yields CASSRRQQSSYNEQFF.